What follows are 28 T cell receptor beta chains derived from one specimen sequenced in a study of blood T cells in healthy people across ages. PCR was performed a second time for about 7 to 11 cycles using a sample-barcoded 5' primer and a J-beta primer mix. TCRdb analysed the 5' RACE reads with MiXCR anew, one entry per CDR3 protein. This table has around 900,000 distinct CDR3 sequences, around 54% appearing once. The sequenced sample consisted of blood. These receptors were collected from a woman between 55 and 75 years old in good health.

This sequence joins TRBV4-3 and TRBJ2-1; TRBD2 agrees at 9 bases. Germline trimming cut 5 bases from V and 7 bases from J; bases unmatched to any gene: 15. Germline CDR1 LGHNA, CDR2 YSLEER. This CDR3 has 17 amino acids. CDR3 sequence (DNA): TGCGCCAGCAGCGAAGCCCCCGCGGGGGGGATATTAAATGAGCAGTTCTTC. This translates into CASSEAPAGGILNEQFF.

V is TRBV12-3 or TRBV12-4 and J is TRBJ2-1, with 7 bases that match TRBD2. The CDR3 is 14 amino acids. V was clipped by 5 bases and J by 4 bases; unmatched bases: 5. This CDR3 reads CASSDSGVYNEQFF. DNA for the CDR3: TGTGCCAGCAGTGACAGCGGGGTTTACAATGAGCAGTTCTTC.

The V gene is TRBV10-3, the J gene TRBJ2-7; TRBD2 is a possible D gene (5 bases). Germline CDR1 is ENHRY and CDR2 is SYGVKD. The V gene lost 6 bases and the J gene lost 2 bases, with 11 bases spanning the gap. The CDR3 has 13 residues. The chain's CDR3 is CAISPGLTYEQYF. The CDR3 coding sequence is TGTGCCATCAGCCCAGGACTTACCTACGAGCAGTACTTC.

The rearrangement joins TRBV4-1 to TRBJ2-7, with TRBD2 identical over 9 bases. Germline assignment: CDR1 MGHRA and CDR2 YSYEKL. Trimming at V came to 1 base and at J to 4 bases, leaving 5 bases not matched to a gene. The CDR3 spans 15 residues. CDR3 nucleotides: TGCGCCAGCAGCCAAGGAATAGCGGGAGTATACGAGCAGTACTTC. Translation: CASSQGIAGVYEQYF.

This clonotype was seen more than once but under ten times. V usage is TRBV7-9 and J usage is TRBJ1-1, with 10 bases that match TRBD1. Losses at the gene ends were 6 bases for V and 3 bases for J; bases not matched to a gene: 10. This CDR3 is 16 amino acids long. Germline V lookup: CDR1 SEHNR, CDR2 FQNEAQ (reference sequence). CDR3 residues: CASRQDRGRLYTEAFF. DNA of the CDR3: TGTGCCAGCAGGCAGGACAGGGGGAGGTTGTACACTGAAGCTTTCTTT.

This rearrangement joins TRBV7-6 to TRBJ2-1; either TRBD1 or TRBD2 may fit D (5 bases each). The CDR3 loop spans 13 amino acids. Deletions cut 3 bases from V and 7 bases from J, with 10 bases between. CDR1 is SGHVS, CDR2 FNYEAQ, per germline. CDR3 DNA sequence: TGTGCCAGCAGCTTCGAGAGGGGTAATGAGCAGTTCTTC. Residues: CASSFERGNEQFF. Variable domain in full (rest from reference TRBV7-6 and TRBJ2-1): GAGVSQSPRYKVTKRGQDVALRCDPISGHVSLYWYRQALGQGPEFLTYFNYEAQQDKSGLPNDRFSAERPEGSISTLTIQRTEQRDSAMYRCASSFERGNEQFFGPGTRLTVL.

This clonotype was seen once. Relative to the germline gene, one junction end is altered; a read error may explain this. The chain is built from TRBV7-6 and TRBJ2-3; D perhaps matches TRBD1 (5 bases). The germline V gene has CDR1 SGHVS and CDR2 FNYEAQ. The CDR3 is 14 residues long. The CDR3, as DNA: TGTGCCAGCAGCTTAGGACCACAGACAGATACGCGGTATTTT. It codes for CASSLGPQTDTRYF. The complete variable domain, with remaining parts taken from reference TRBV7-6 and TRBJ2-3, reads GAGVSQSPRYKVTKRGQDVALRCDPISGHVSLYWYRQALGQGPEFLTYFNYEAQQDKSGLPNDRFSAERPEGSISTLTIQRTEQRDSAMYRCASSLGPQTDTRYFGPGTRLTVL.

The chain is built from TRBV6-5 and TRBJ1-4; D possibly corresponds to TRBD1 (6 bases). V lost 2 bases and J lost 4, with 11 bases in between. The CDR3 spans 15 residues. From germline, CDR1 is MNHEY and CDR2 SVGAGI. CDR3 nucleotides: TGTGCCAGCAGTTACGAGGGGGGCGTTAATGAAAAACTGTTTTTT. It yields the protein CASSYEGGVNEKLFF.

The V gene is TRBV20-1, the J gene TRBJ2-7; D may be TRBD1 (6 bases). Looked up from germline, CDR1 is DFQATT and CDR2 is SNEGSKA (reference sequence). Trimming stripped 3 bases from V and 3 bases from J, with 9 bases between. This CDR3 contains 12 residues. CDR3 in DNA: TGCAGTGCTAGTGCAGGGGTCTACGAGCAGTACTTC. Protein sequence: CSASAGVYEQYF.

The chain joins TRBV12-3 or TRBV12-4 to TRBJ2-1; 7 bases are a match to TRBD2. V trimming: 7 bases; J trimming: 2 bases; junction bases outside the gene matches: 8. The CDR3 length is 15 residues. The CDR3 DNA sequence: TGTGCCAGCAACCTCCAGCGGGGCGCCTACAATGAGCAGTTCTTC. It is translated as CASNLQRGAYNEQFF.

The chain joins TRBV20-1 to TRBJ2-1; TRBD2 aligns across 7 bases. This CDR3 has 14 amino acids. Germline CDR1 and CDR2: DFQATT and SNEGSKA (reference sequence). After removal of 6 bases from V and 5 bases from J, the junction contained 10 bases not matched to a gene. The CDR3 here is CSAESGLHNNEQFF. CDR3 nucleotides: TGCAGTGCCGAATCGGGACTACATAACAATGAGCAGTTCTTC.

The gene calls are TRBV20-1 and TRBJ2-7, with no clear D. Germline lookup yields CDR1 DFQATT and CDR2 SNEGSKA (reference sequence). The CDR3 length is 12 residues. Trimming removed 6 bases from V and 0 bases from J, with 9 bases in between. The DNA of the CDR3 is TGCAGTGCACCGGCCAGCTCCTACGAGCAGTACTTC. It encodes CSAPASSYEQYF.

The rearrangement links TRBV30 to TRBJ1-1; weak D call: TRBD1 (6 bases). The V gene lost 4 bases and the J gene lost 10 bases, with 13 bases spanning the gap. Germline CDR1 GTSNPN, CDR2 SVGIG (reference sequence). This CDR3 has 11 residues. The CDR3 loop reads CAWTHGGGAFF. DNA of the CDR3: TGTGCCTGGACCCACGGAGGGGGAGCTTTCTTT.

The chain couples TRBV12-3 or TRBV12-4 to TRBJ2-1, with TRBD1 matching 8 bases. This CDR3 contains 15 residues. The trim removed 5 bases at V and 4 bases at J, leaving 7 bases unmatched. The CDR3 sequence is CASSKQDREYNEQFF. Written as DNA, the CDR3 is TGTGCCAGCAGTAAGCAGGACAGGGAGTACAATGAGCAGTTCTTC.

The J gene is TRBJ2-1, the V gene TRBV5-1, with D possibly matching TRBD1 (7 bases). The assigned J gene may be wrong: the sequence end matches TRBJ2-7 better. CDR1 is SGHRS, CDR2 YFSETQ, per germline. This CDR3 contains 18 residues. The CDR3 nucleotides are TGCGCCAGCAGCTGGGGGGACAGCGCTACGAGCTCCTACAATGAGCAGTACTTC. It translates to CASSWGDSATSSYNEQYF.

The chain couples TRBV20-1 to TRBJ2-1, with TRBD2 matching over 9 bases. In germline, CDR1 is DFQATT, CDR2 SNEGSKA (reference sequence). With 1 base clipped from V and 5 bases from J, the junction kept 9 bases outside the gene matches. The CDR3 loop spans 16 amino acids. CDR3 in amino acids: CSARAPLAGINNEQFF. The DNA for the CDR3 is TGCAGTGCTAGAGCCCCTCTAGCGGGGATAAACAATGAGCAGTTCTTC.

This clonotype was recorded at least ten times. The chain is built from TRBV29-1 and TRBJ2-7; no clear D gene. Trimming pared 1 base from V and 0 bases from J, leaving 10 bases between. Per germline, CDR1 SQVTM and CDR2 ANQGSEA. This CDR3 is built from 14 residues. CDR3 loop: CSVEVRADSYEQYF. In DNA, the CDR3 is TGCAGCGTTGAAGTACGGGCGGACTCCTACGAGCAGTACTTC.

V usage is TRBV10-3 and J usage is TRBJ1-2, with D possibly being TRBD1 (5 bases). The length of the CDR3 is 14 residues. V was cut by 2 bases and J by 4 bases, with 11 bases left in between. CDR1 and CDR2 from the germline V gene are ENHRY and SYGVKD. The CDR3 is CAISEGREVYGYTF. The CDR3 DNA reads as TGTGCCATCAGTGAGGGCAGGGAGGTCTATGGCTACACCTTC.

Regarding this clonotype: One end of the junction does not line up with germline, which may come from a read error. In nucleotides, the CDR3 is TGTGCCACCCGCAGAGAGCGAGAGGGCTTAAGCCAGGAGACCCAGTACTTC. Amino acids: CATRREREGLSQETQYF. The rearrangement links TRBV15 to TRBJ2-7; the D gene is possibly TRBD2 (5 bases). Judging by the DNA end, TRBJ2-5 fits better; the J call may be wrong. The germline CDR1 and CDR2 sequences are LNHNV and YYDKDF (reference sequence). The CDR3 loop spans 17 amino acids.

Details on this clonotype: This may arise from a read error, as a much more abundant clone is one base away. J is TRBJ2-1 and V is TRBV20-1, with 13 bases identical to TRBD2. Per the germline V gene, CDR1 is DFQATT and CDR2 is SNEGSKA (reference sequence). V shed 6 bases, J shed 7 bases, and the junction held 9 bases outside the gene matches. The CDR3 spans 15 residues. Here the CDR3 reads CSATGLAGVGNEQFF. The CDR3 nucleotides read TGCAGTGCCACCGGACTAGCGGGAGTAGGGAATGAGCAGTTCTTC.

This chain uses TRBV12-3 or TRBV12-4 with TRBJ2-1; a weak D match, TRBD1 (5 bases). Trimming left V 3 bases short and J 12 bases short, with 18 bases between. The CDR3 is made up of 14 amino acids. The CDR3 region is CASSFGRRPRGQFF. CDR3 DNA: TGTGCCAGCAGTTTTGGCAGGAGACCTAGGGGGCAGTTCTTC.

This clonotype was observed once. The gene calls are TRBV20-1 and TRBJ2-7; TRBD2 agrees at 9 bases. Judging by the DNA end, TRBJ2-5 fits better; the J call may be wrong. Germline assignment: CDR1 DFQATT and CDR2 SNEGSKA (reference sequence). The length of the CDR3 is 13 residues. The CDR3 reads CSARTSDRETQYF. DNA of the CDR3: TGCAGTGCTCGGACTAGCGACCGGGAGACCCAGTACTTC.

The chain is built from TRBV7-2 and TRBJ1-1; D is perhaps TRBD1 (5 bases). The CDR3 length is 14 residues. V lost 2 bases and J lost 4, with 11 bases in between. Germline CDR1 reads SGHTA; CDR2 reads FQGNSA. The CDR3, as DNA: TGTGCCAGCAGCTTATTTCAGGGAGGCACTGAAGCTTTCTTT. It codes for CASSLFQGGTEAFF. The full variable domain, with the rest looked up from reference TRBV7-2 and TRBJ1-1, is GAGVSQSPSNKVTEKGKDVELRCDPISGHTALYWYRQSLGQGLEFLIYFQGNSAPDKSGLPSDRFSAERTGGSVSTLTIQRTQQEDSAVYLCASSLFQGGTEAFFGQGTRLTVV.

The chain uses TRBV6-1 and TRBJ2-7; D remains unclear. This CDR3 has 13 residues. CDR1 and CDR2 from the germline V gene are MNHNS and SASEGT. Between the trimmed V and J ends, which lost 7 bases and 7 bases, there was a span of 17 bases. CDR3 loop: CASIGFTGGEQYF. The CDR3 DNA follows: TGTGCCAGCATTGGGTTCACGGGTGGGGAGCAGTACTTC.

This chain uses TRBV4-3 with TRBJ1-2; weak D call: TRBD1 (5 bases). CDR3 length: 16 amino acids. V lost 0 bases to trimming and J lost 2 bases, with 13 bases between them. Germline CDR1 reads LGHNA; CDR2 reads YSLEER. As DNA, the CDR3 is TGCGCCAGCAGCCAAGAACCCTACCCAGGGAACTATGGCTACACCTTC. Amino acid sequence: CASSQEPYPGNYGYTF.

This sequence joins TRBV5-5 and TRBJ2-4; TRBD2 agrees at 8 bases. Germline loops: CDR1 SGHKS, CDR2 YYEKEE (reference sequence). The CDR3 extends over 18 amino acids. Germline trimming cut 2 bases from V and 0 bases from J; bases unmatched to any gene: 10. The DNA for the CDR3 is TGTGCCAGCAGCTTAAGCGGGGGTTCAACCTTAGCCAAAAACATTCAGTACTTC. It codes for CASSLSGGSTLAKNIQYF.

The chain employs TRBV7-3 and TRBJ1-4; tentatively, D is TRBD1 (5 bases). Between the trimmed V and J ends, which lost 5 bases and 8 bases, there was a span of 12 bases. The CDR3 covers 13 residues. In germline, CDR1 is SGHTA, CDR2 FQGTGA. The CDR3 region is CASSKGQGEKLFF. CDR3 bases: TGTGCCAGCAGCAAAGGACAAGGCGAAAAACTGTTTTTT.

The rearrangement joins TRBV6-1 to TRBJ2-4; 7 bases map to TRBD2. Germline trimming cut 6 bases from V and 4 bases from J; bases unmatched to any gene: 9. This CDR3 is 15 amino acids long. The germline CDR1 and CDR2 sequences are MNHNS and SASEGT. The CDR3 region has the DNA TGTGCCAGCAGGACGGCTAGCGGCGGAAAAAACATTCAGTACTTC. This codes for CASRTASGGKNIQYF.